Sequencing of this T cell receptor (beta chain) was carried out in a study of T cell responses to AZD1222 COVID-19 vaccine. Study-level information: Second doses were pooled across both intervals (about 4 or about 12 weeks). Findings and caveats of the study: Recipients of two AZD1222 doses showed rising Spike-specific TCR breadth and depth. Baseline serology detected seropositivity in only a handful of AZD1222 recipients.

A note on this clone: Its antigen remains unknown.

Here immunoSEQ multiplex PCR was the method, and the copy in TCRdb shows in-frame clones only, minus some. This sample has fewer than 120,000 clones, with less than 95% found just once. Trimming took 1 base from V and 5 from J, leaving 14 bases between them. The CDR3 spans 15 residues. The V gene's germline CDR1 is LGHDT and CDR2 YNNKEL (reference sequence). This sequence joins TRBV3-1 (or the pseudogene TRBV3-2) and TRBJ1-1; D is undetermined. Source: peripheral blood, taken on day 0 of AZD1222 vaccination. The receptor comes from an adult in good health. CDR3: CASSQGDVSGTEAFF. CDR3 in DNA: TGTGCCAGCAGCCAAGGCGACGTTTCTGGGACTGAAGCTTTCTTT.